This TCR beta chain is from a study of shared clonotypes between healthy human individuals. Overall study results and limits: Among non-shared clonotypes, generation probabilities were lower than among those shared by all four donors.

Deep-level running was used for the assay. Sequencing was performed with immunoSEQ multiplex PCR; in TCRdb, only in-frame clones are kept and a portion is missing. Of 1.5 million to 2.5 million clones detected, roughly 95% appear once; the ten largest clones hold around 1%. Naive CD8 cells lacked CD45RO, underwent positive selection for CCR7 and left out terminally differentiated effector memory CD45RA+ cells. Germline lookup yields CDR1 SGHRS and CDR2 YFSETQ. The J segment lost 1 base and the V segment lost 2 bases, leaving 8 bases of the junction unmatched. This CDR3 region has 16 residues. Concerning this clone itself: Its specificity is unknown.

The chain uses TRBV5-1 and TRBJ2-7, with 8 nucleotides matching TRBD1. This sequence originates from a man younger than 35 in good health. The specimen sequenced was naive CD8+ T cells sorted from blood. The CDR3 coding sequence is TGCGCCAGCAGCTTTGTGCCCGGGACAGGATCCTACGAGCAGTACTTC. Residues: CASSFVPGTGSYEQYF.